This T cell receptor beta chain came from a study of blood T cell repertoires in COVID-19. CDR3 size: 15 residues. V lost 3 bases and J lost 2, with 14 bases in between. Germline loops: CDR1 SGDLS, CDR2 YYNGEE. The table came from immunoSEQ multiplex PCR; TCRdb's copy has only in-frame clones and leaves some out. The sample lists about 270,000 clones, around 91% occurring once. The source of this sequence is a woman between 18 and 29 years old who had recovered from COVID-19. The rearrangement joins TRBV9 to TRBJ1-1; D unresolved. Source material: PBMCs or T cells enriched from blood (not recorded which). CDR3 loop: CASSARGLPNTEAFF. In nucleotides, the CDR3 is TGTGCCAGCAGCGCCCGAGGGTTGCCAAACACTGAAGCTTTCTTT.